These 28 T cell receptor beta chains were sequenced from one sample in a study of long-term antiretroviral therapy in people with HIV. A v3.0 immunoSEQ assay was performed at survey level. TCRdb's copy holds only in-frame clones and misses some; the assay was immunoSEQ multiplex PCR. This table holds about 15,000 clones, roughly 80% found once. This specimen was unsorted PBMCs, taken 2.5 years before starting antiretroviral therapy. The receptors derive from a woman aged 50 to 60 with HIV.

This clone rates as medium-sized (0.01 to 0.1%). V gene TRBV5-4 combines with J gene TRBJ1-2; 10 bases are shared with TRBD1. The CDR3 has 16 amino acids. Unmatched junction bases numbered 11, after V lost 3 bases and J lost 6 bases. Germline V CDR1 and CDR2: SGHNT, YYREEE (reference sequence). The CDR3 nucleotides read TGTGCCAGCAGCTCCGGGACAGGGGAGTCCTTGGATGGCTACACCTTC. Its translation is CASSSGTGESLDGYTF.

The genes are TRBV20-1 and TRBJ2-3; no clear D. CDR1 is DFQATT and CDR2 is SNEGSKA in the germline V gene (reference sequence). CDR3 length: 11 residues. V dropped 5 bases and J dropped 6 bases, with 9 bases sitting between them. CDR3 sequence (DNA): TGCAGTGCTCTGGCGTTGGATACGCAGTATTTT. Its protein product is CSALALDTQYF.

The chain links TRBV27 to TRBJ2-7; D is perhaps TRBD1 (6 bases). Germline CDR1 MNHEY, CDR2 SMNVEV (reference sequence). Trimming removed 0 bases from V and 1 base from J, with 7 bases in between. The CDR3 runs 14 residues. CDR3 region: CASSLSQGSYEQYF. CDR3 bases: TGTGCCAGCAGTTTATCGCAGGGGTCCTACGAGCAGTACTTC.

The CDR3 coding sequence is TGTGCCAGCAGCTTGGGGGGTGAGGGCACAAACACCATATATTTT. Amino acids: CASSLGGEGTNTIYF. V and J are TRBV5-4 and TRBJ1-3; D uncertain. CDR1 and CDR2 (germline): SGHNT, YYREEE (reference sequence). With 0 bases removed from V and 6 bases from J, the gap between germline ends came to 13 bases. The CDR3 totals 15 residues.

The chain recombines TRBV14 with TRBJ2-1; no definite D call. The CDR3 spans 13 residues. The ends were cut back, 2 bases at V and 0 bases at J, with 2 bases in the middle. Germline V gene lookup returns CDR1 SGHDN and CDR2 FVKESK. The chain's CDR3 is CASSQSSYNEQFF. DNA for the CDR3: TGTGCCAGCAGCCAATCCTCCTACAATGAGCAGTTCTTC.

This clone is classed as hyperexpanded. The gene calls are TRBV7-9 and TRBJ2-7; 7 positions match TRBD1. CDR1 is SEHNR and CDR2 is FQNEAQ in the germline V gene (reference sequence). This CDR3 has 13 amino acids. V was pared by 5 bases and J by 3 bases, with 4 bases of the junction left unmatched. CDR3 DNA sequence: TGTGCCAGCAGCCCCAGACAGGGCTACGAGCAGTACTTC. This codes for CASSPRQGYEQYF.

The V call is TRBV23-1, the J call TRBJ2-7; TRBD1 aligns across 8 bases. TRBV23-1 is filed as an ORF, its function uncertain. The CDR3 has 16 residues. Unmatched junction bases numbered 11, after V lost 4 bases and J lost 3 bases. The CDR3, as DNA: TGCGCCAGCAGTCGGCCCGGGACAGGAGCCGTCTACGAGCAGTACGTC. This sequence encodes CASSRPGTGAVYEQYV.

The chain carries TRBV7-8 and TRBJ1-2; D may be TRBD1 (5 bases). V dropped 0 bases and J dropped 1 base, with 6 bases sitting between them. The CDR3 runs 14 residues. CDR1 SGHVS and CDR2 FQNEAQ come from the germline V gene. The CDR3 region has the DNA TGTGCCAGCAGCTTAGCAGACAGTAACTATGGCTACACCTTC. Translating it yields CASSLADSNYGYTF. Drawing the rest from reference TRBV7-8 and TRBJ1-2, the complete variable domain is GAGVSQSPRYKVAKRGQDVALRCDPISGHVSLFWYQQALGQGPEFLTYFQNEAQLDKSGLPSDRFFAERPEGSVSTLKIQRTQQEDSAVYLCASSLADSNYGYTFGSGTRLTVV.

The V and J genes are TRBV18 and TRBJ1-4; D possibly corresponds to TRBD1 (5 bases). The CDR3 has 16 residues. The germline V gene encodes CDR1 KGHSH and CDR2 LQKENI. Trimming stripped 4 bases from V and 0 bases from J, with 12 bases between. The CDR3 protein is CASSRRQGATNEKLFF. The CDR3 bases are TGTGCCAGCTCACGGCGGCAGGGTGCAACTAATGAAAAACTGTTTTTT.

V and J are TRBV6-5 and TRBJ1-3; tentatively, D is TRBD1 (5 bases). Germline V lookup: CDR1 MNHEY, CDR2 SVGAGI. CDR3 length: 15 residues. V gave up 5 bases and J gave up 4 bases, with 15 bases separating them. CDR3 coding DNA: TGTGCCAGCAGTCGACAGTCCTCCGTGGGAAACACCATATATTTT. Amino acids: CASSRQSSVGNTIYF.

The V and J genes are TRBV13 and TRBJ1-2; 9 bases are a match to TRBD1. Germline-derived CDR1 and CDR2 are PRHDT and FYEKMQ (reference sequence). The CDR3 has 17 residues. The ends lost 5 bases at V and 3 bases at J; junction bases unmatched: 13. The CDR3 sequence: CASSPHQTGGLDYGYTF. The CDR3 nucleotides read TGTGCCAGCAGCCCGCACCAGACAGGGGGACTTGACTATGGCTACACCTTC.

The gene calls are TRBV5-5 and TRBJ2-1; 7 bases map to TRBD1. The CDR3 is 14 residues long. The junction had 11 bases not matched to a gene; V was cut back by 7 bases and J by 7 bases. Germline-derived CDR1 and CDR2 are SGHKS and YYEKEE (reference sequence). CDR3 in amino acids: CASGIPGQTNEQFF. CDR3 in DNA: TGTGCCAGCGGGATACCGGGACAGACAAATGAGCAGTTCTTC.

This clone has just one count. V and J are TRBV5-1 and TRBJ2-5, with 12 bases that match TRBD2. CDR3 size: 14 residues. After removal of 7 bases from V and 5 bases from J, the junction contained 6 bases not matched to a gene. From germline, CDR1 is SGHRS and CDR2 YFSETQ. CDR3 residues: CASLGLAGRETQYF. DNA of the CDR3: TGCGCCAGCCTCGGACTAGCGGGGAGGGAGACCCAGTACTTC.

The chain links TRBV19 to TRBJ2-3, with D maybe TRBD2 (6 bases). Trimming cost V 3 bases and J 5 bases, with 9 bases left between them. Germline V gene sequence: CDR1 LNHDA, CDR2 SQIVND (reference sequence). The CDR3 spans 13 residues. CDR3 DNA sequence: TGTGCCAGTAGTATCGCCGGGGGAGATACGCAGTATTTT. As protein: CASSIAGGDTQYF. Complete variable domain (other parts from reference TRBV19 and TRBJ2-3): DGGITQSPKYLFRKEGQNVTLSCEQNLNHDAMYWYRQDPGQGLRLIYYSQIVNDFQKGDIAEGYSVSREKKESFPLTVTSAQKNPTAFYLCASSIAGGDTQYFGPGTRLTVL.

This clone was found a few times. The CDR3 region is CASSVAIAGGEETQYF. The CDR3, as DNA: TGTGCCAGCAGTGTAGCTATAGCGGGGGGGGAAGAGACCCAGTACTTC. The V call is TRBV6-1, the J call TRBJ2-5; 11 positions match TRBD2. The CDR3 loop spans 16 amino acids. J gave up 3 bases and V 4 bases, and 7 bases lay outside the gene matches. Germline V gene lookup returns CDR1 MNHNS and CDR2 SASEGT.

J is TRBJ1-1 and V is TRBV5-5; no reliable D call. CDR1 is SGHKS and CDR2 is YYEKEE in the germline V gene (reference sequence). The CDR3 extends over 11 amino acids. V gave up 2 bases and J gave up 2 bases, with 1 base separating them. In nucleotides, the CDR3 is TGTGCCAGCAGCTTTAACACTGAAGCTTTCTTT. The encoded protein is CASSFNTEAFF.

The CDR3: CASSLTRDGDYGYTF. In nucleotides, the CDR3 is TGTGCCAGCAGCTTAACCCGGGACGGAGACTATGGCTACACCTTC. The V and J genes are TRBV7-3 and TRBJ1-2; D may be TRBD1 (5 bases). The CDR3 spans 15 residues. Between the trimmed V and J ends, which lost 0 bases and 3 bases, there was a span of 11 bases. Germline V CDR1 and CDR2: SGHTA, FQGTGA.

The chain carries TRBV7-2 and TRBJ2-3, with D uncertain. With 4 bases removed from V and 3 bases from J, the gap between germline ends came to 8 bases. In germline, CDR1 is SGHTA, CDR2 FQGNSA. The CDR3 contains 13 residues. This CDR3 is CASSSLGTDTQYF. Written as DNA, the CDR3 is TGTGCCAGCAGCTCCCTCGGAACAGATACGCAGTATTTT.

Note on this clone: This CDR3 is also generated by other DNA sequences in the sample. The J gene is TRBJ2-7, the V gene TRBV19, with D maybe TRBD2 (6 bases). Germline V gene sequence: CDR1 LNHDA, CDR2 SQIVND (reference sequence). There are 13 residues in the CDR3. Trimming pared 6 bases from V and 6 bases from J, leaving 15 bases between. CDR3 nucleotide sequence: TGTGCCAGTAGCCTCCTTCTGGGGGGCGAGCAGTACGTC. Translated, it gives CASSLLLGGEQYV.

The gene calls are TRBV10-3 and TRBJ1-3, with TRBD1 matching over 7 bases. J lost 0 bases, V lost 0 bases, and 5 bases had no gene match. Germline values: CDR1 ENHRY, CDR2 SYGVKD. The CDR3 runs to 17 residues. The CDR3 reads CAISESPRGTSGNTIYF. The CDR3 nucleotides are TGTGCCATCAGTGAGTCCCCCAGGGGGACCTCTGGAAACACCATATATTTT.

The DNA for the CDR3 is TGCGCCAGCACACAAGGGACAGGGAGTTCACCCCTCCACTTT. It is translated as CASTQGTGSSPLHF. This sequence joins TRBV5-1 and TRBJ1-6; 9 bases match TRBD1. The V segment lost 6 bases and the J segment 9 bases; nucleotides outside the gene matches: 7. The germline CDR1 and CDR2 sequences are SGHRS and YFSETQ. The CDR3 length is 14 residues.

The chain uses TRBV6-5 and TRBJ1-1, with 7 bases identical to TRBD1. V lost 6 bases and J lost 4; bases outside the gene matches: 8. The CDR3 is 14 residues long. Per germline, CDR1 MNHEY and CDR2 SVGAGI. The CDR3 region is CASRTIQGVTEAFF. CDR3 nucleotide sequence: TGTGCCAGCAGAACGATTCAGGGGGTCACTGAAGCTTTCTTT.

The rearrangement joins TRBV5-1 to TRBJ2-7, with TRBD2 matching 8 bases. Germline V gene lookup returns CDR1 SGHRS and CDR2 YFSETQ. The CDR3 is made up of 16 amino acids. Trimming removed 0 bases from V and 2 bases from J; junction bases left unmatched: 7. CDR3 amino acids: CASSLAPTSGTYEQYF. DNA for the CDR3: TGCGCCAGCAGCTTGGCGCCTACTAGCGGCACCTACGAGCAGTACTTC.

This clone was detected a few times. The chain joins TRBV7-9 to TRBJ2-1; TRBD1 matches 7 bases. Germline trimming cut 5 bases from V and 9 bases from J; bases unmatched to any gene: 4. The CDR3 contains 12 residues. Germline CDR1 is SEHNR and CDR2 is FQNEAQ (reference sequence). In nucleotides, the CDR3 is TGTGCCAGCAGCCAGGACAGGCCTGAGCAGTTCTTC. Protein product: CASSQDRPEQFF.

Remarks on this clone: A read error may produce the germline difference seen at one junction end. The chain links TRBV4-1 to TRBJ1-1; 8 positions agree with TRBD1. CDR1 and CDR2 (germline): MGHRA, YSYEKL. CDR3 length: 15 amino acids. The CDR3 protein is CASSQVDRDATDAFF. The CDR3 nucleotides read TGCGCCAGCAGCCAAGTGGACAGGGACGCAACTGACGCTTTCTTT.

The chain is built from TRBV30 and TRBJ1-6, with D perhaps TRBD1 (6 bases). Per germline, CDR1 GTSNPN and CDR2 SVGIG (reference sequence). The CDR3 has 13 residues. Trimming removed 7 bases at V and 2 bases at J, with 9 bases between. CDR3 DNA: TGTGCCTCAGGGGCACCCTATAATTCACCCCTCCACTTT. Amino acids: CASGAPYNSPLHF. Filled out from reference TRBV30 and TRBJ1-6, the complete variable domain reads SQTIHQWPATLVQPVGSPLSLECTVEGTSNPNLYWYRQAAGRGLQLLFYSVGIGQISSEVPQNLSASRPQDRQFILSSKKLLLSDSGFYLCASGAPYNSPLHFGNGTRLTVT.

The rearrangement uses TRBV29-1 and TRBJ2-2; perhaps TRBD2 as D (6 bases). CDR1 and CDR2 from the germline V gene are SQVTM and ANQGSEA. Trimming stripped 6 bases from V and 5 bases from J, with 13 bases between. This CDR3 has 13 residues. The CDR3 reads CSVGGVLTGELFF. In nucleotides, the CDR3 is TGCAGCGTCGGCGGGGTCCTAACCGGGGAGCTGTTTTTT.

Of note for this clone: An end of the junction differs from the germline gene, which may be a read error. The genes are TRBV5-3 and TRBJ2-7; 9 bases map to TRBD2. TRBV5-3 is placed among ORFs of uncertain function. The CDR3 extends over 15 amino acids. CDR3 residues: CASSLISGGTYEQYF. The CDR3 DNA is TGTGCCAGCAGCTTGATCAGCGGGGGGACCTACGAGCAGTACTTC.